This T cell receptor beta chain was identified in a study of OX40 agonist ivuxolimab in advanced cancers. Study-wide points: In general, CD8+ T cells held more expanded clones than CD4+ did, on average.

Assay: immunoSEQ multiplex PCR; the TCRdb copy retains only in-frame clones and omits some. Seen here are approximately 110,000 clones, 80% to 95% observed once, and the top ten hold 0.8% to 1%. Notes on this clone: Its antigen remains unidentified.

Germline CDR1 reads MDHEN; CDR2 reads SYDVKM. V shed 7 bases and J shed 3 bases, with 15 bases lying between them. The CDR3 spans 14 residues. The receptor was derived from an adult with an advanced solid tumor such as melanoma, head and neck, liver or kidney cancer. The chain joins TRBV28 to TRBJ1-2; D not certain. Sample: CD4+ or CD8+ T cells sorted from blood, taken in a trial of the OX40 agonist ivuxolimab. The CDR3 DNA follows: TGTGCCAGCACTCGGAAAGTTTTTTACTATGGCTACACCTTC. Its translation is CASTRKVFYYGYTF.